The 24 T cell receptor beta chains below come from one sample, sequenced in a study of fetal regulatory T cell absence and autoimmunity. The method was immunoSEQ multiplex PCR; TCRdb's version includes in-frame clones alone and lacks a portion of them. The sample comprises 95,000 or so clones, about 78% of which are singletons, and 2% rests with the top ten. Sequenced: pancreas tissue. These TCRs come from a male donor with IPEX syndrome.

The chain combines TRBV30 with TRBJ2-7, with 11 bases aligning to TRBD2. The CDR3 extends over 15 amino acids. Germline CDR1 is GTSNPN and CDR2 is SVGIG (reference sequence). The V segment lost 3 bases and the J segment 4 bases; nucleotides outside the gene matches: 8. The CDR3 DNA reads TGTGCCTGGAGCTTGATAGCGGGGGGGCCTTACGAGCAGTACTTC. It specifies CAWSLIAGGPYEQYF.

The rearrangement joins TRBV15 to TRBJ1-5; D not certain. CDR3 length: 16 residues. Germline V gives CDR1 LNHNV, CDR2 YYDKDF (reference sequence). V lost 0 bases and J lost 0, with 9 bases in between. CDR3 protein: CATSRERDYSNQPQHF. The CDR3 coding sequence is TGTGCCACCAGCAGAGAGAGGGATTATAGCAATCAGCCCCAGCATTTT.

J is TRBJ2-5 and V is TRBV5-5; no definite D call. Trimming cost V 4 bases and J 4 bases, with 8 bases left between them. Germline V gene data show CDR1 as SGHKS and CDR2 as YYEKEE (reference sequence). The CDR3 has 12 amino acids. In nucleotides, the CDR3 is TGTGCCAGCAGCATTGCGTTAGAGACCCAGTACTTC. Its protein product is CASSIALETQYF.

The rearrangement uses TRBV30 and TRBJ2-7, with D perhaps matching TRBD1 or TRBD2 (5 bases each). Trimming pared 2 bases from V and 2 bases from J, leaving 10 bases between. The CDR3 is made up of 13 amino acids. Germline V gene sequence: CDR1 GTSNPN, CDR2 SVGIG (reference sequence). CDR3 nucleotides: TGTGCCTGGAGTCAGGGACCGACCTACGAGCAGTACTTC. Translating it yields CAWSQGPTYEQYF.

In this sample, this clone turned up a few times. This rearrangement joins TRBV7-9 to TRBJ2-1; 7 nucleotides agree with TRBD1. The V gene end was trimmed by 4 bases and the J gene end by 7 bases; junction bases not matched to a gene: 1. Germline V gives CDR1 SEHNR, CDR2 FQNEAQ (reference sequence). The CDR3 totals 12 residues. Written as DNA, the CDR3 is TGTGCCAGCAGCTCGACAGGGAATGAGCAGTTCTTC. Amino acids: CASSSTGNEQFF.

The gene calls are TRBV4-1 and TRBJ2-2; D gene uncertain. V was trimmed by 0 bases and J by 6 bases, leaving 14 bases between them. The V gene's germline CDR1 is MGHRA and CDR2 YSYEKL. This CDR3 contains 16 residues. The DNA for the CDR3 is TGCGCCAGCAGCCAAGATCGCAGGTTAGGACCCGGGGAGCTGTTTTTT. This translates into CASSQDRRLGPGELFF.

V and J are TRBV27 and TRBJ1-1; D remains unclear. Trimming pared 7 bases from V and 1 base from J, leaving 16 bases between. The CDR3 sequence is 15 residues long. CDR1 is MNHEY and CDR2 is SMNVEV in the germline V gene (reference sequence). The CDR3 bases are TGTGCCAGCATTCACTATCTCGGCCCGAACACTGAAGCTTTCTTT. It yields the protein CASIHYLGPNTEAFF.

The J gene is TRBJ2-3, the V gene TRBV19; 10 bases are shared with TRBD2. Germline V lookup: CDR1 LNHDA, CDR2 SQIVND (reference sequence). Unmatched junction bases numbered 6, after V lost 4 bases and J lost 2 bases. This CDR3 is 16 amino acids long. DNA for the CDR3: TGTGCCAGTAGTAGTGGGACTAGCGCCGCCACAGATACGCAGTATTTT. Amino acid sequence: CASSSGTSAATDTQYF. Using reference TRBV19 and TRBJ2-3 for the parts outside the CDR3, the full variable domain is DGGITQSPKYLFRKEGQNVTLSCEQNLNHDAMYWYRQDPGQGLRLIYYSQIVNDFQKGDIAEGYSVSREKKESFPLTVTSAQKNPTAFYLCASSSGTSAATDTQYFGPGTRLTVL.

This clone was seen a few times. V gene TRBV5-1 combines with J gene TRBJ2-2, with TRBD1 matching over 8 bases. The CDR3 covers 15 residues. J gave up 7 bases and V 9 bases, and 14 bases lay outside the gene matches. Germline lookup yields CDR1 SGHRS and CDR2 YFSETQ. The CDR3 DNA reads TGCGCCACAGCCCCCGGGACAGGCTGGATCGGGGAGCTGTTTTTT. This codes for CATAPGTGWIGELFF. The full variable domain, its missing parts supplied by reference TRBV5-1 and TRBJ2-2, is KAGVTQTPRYLIKTRGQQVTLSCSPISGHRSVSWYQQTPGQGLQFLFEYFSETQRNKGNFPGRFSGRQFSNSRSEMNVSTLELGDSALYLCATAPGTGWIGELFFGEGSRLTVL.

This chain links TRBV5-1 with TRBJ2-6; D possibly corresponds to TRBD2 (5 bases). Germline V CDR1 and CDR2: SGHRS, YFSETQ. The CDR3 loop spans 17 amino acids. The V end lost 3 bases, the J end lost 0 bases, and 13 bases lay between the germline ends. CDR3 DNA sequence: TGCGCCAGCAGCTCCTCGGGGTCCTACTCTGGGGCCAACGTCCTGACTTTC. Residues: CASSSSGSYSGANVLTF.

The gene calls are TRBV11-2 and TRBJ1-1, with 7 bases lining up with TRBD1. Germline V gene sequence: CDR1 SGHAT, CDR2 FQNNGV. CDR3 length: 12 amino acids. Trimming cost V 5 bases and J 10 bases; bases outside gene matches: 7. CDR3 sequence: CASSPNPGGAFF. The CDR3 DNA is TGTGCCAGCAGCCCCAATCCAGGGGGAGCTTTCTTT.

The J gene is TRBJ2-3, the V gene TRBV6-1, with D possibly being TRBD2 (5 bases). Germline lookup yields CDR1 MNHNS and CDR2 SASEGT. The V end lost 5 bases, the J end lost 5 bases, and 17 bases lay between the germline ends. The CDR3 extends over 15 amino acids. In nucleotides, the CDR3 is TGTGCCAGCAGTTCGACTTCCATCGGGGAAGATACGCAGTATTTT. Its translation: CASSSTSIGEDTQYF.

This clone was recorded once. The chain is built from TRBV12-5 and TRBJ2-7; the D gene is possibly TRBD1 (6 bases). Germline assignment: CDR1 LGHNT and CDR2 FRNRAP. The CDR3 is 17 residues long. V was trimmed by 0 bases and J by 0 bases, leaving 15 bases between them. CDR3 nucleotide sequence: TGTGCTAGTGGTTTGGTACGAGGAATACAGGGCTCCTACGAGCAGTACTTC. As protein: CASGLVRGIQGSYEQYF.

The V gene is TRBV21-1, the J gene TRBJ1-5; the table's D call TRBD1 went unverified against the DNA. TRBV21-1 is a recognized pseudogene. The CDR3 runs 15 residues. CDR3 bases: TGTGCCAGCAGCTCACAGGGGGAAGGGAATCAGCCCCAGCATTTT. Amino acid sequence: CASSSQGEGNQPQHF.

The genes are TRBV9 and TRBJ2-2; D might be TRBD2 (5 bases). V lost 3 bases and J lost 1, with 7 bases in between. The CDR3 loop spans 14 amino acids. The V gene's germline CDR1 is SGDLS and CDR2 YYNGEE. The chain's CDR3 is CASSAGRNTGELFF. The CDR3 DNA sequence: TGTGCCAGCAGCGCGGGAAGGAACACCGGGGAGCTGTTTTTT.

This clone occurred a few times. The V gene is TRBV5-1, the J gene TRBJ2-5; 9 bases fit TRBD1. CDR1 SGHRS and CDR2 YFSETQ come from the germline V gene. The CDR3 contains 14 residues. Unmatched junction bases numbered 4, after V lost 2 bases and J lost 5 bases. The CDR3 sequence is CASSLGQGWETQYF. The CDR3 DNA sequence: TGCGCCAGCAGCTTAGGACAGGGGTGGGAGACCCAGTACTTC.

This clone has more than one count but fewer than ten. The genes are TRBV18 and TRBJ1-5; D is uncertain. The ends were cut back, 4 bases at V and 3 bases at J, with 13 bases in the middle. CDR3 length equals 15 residues. The germline V gene encodes CDR1 KGHSH and CDR2 LQKENI. CDR3 protein: CASSRGSLDNQPQHF. CDR3 in DNA: TGTGCCAGCTCACGCGGGTCCTTAGACAATCAGCCCCAGCATTTT.

Only one count was recorded for this clone. V usage is TRBV4-1 and J usage is TRBJ2-3; 12 bases fit TRBD2. After removal of 3 bases from V and 1 base from J, the junction contained 5 bases not matched to a gene. The length of the CDR3 is 17 residues. Germline V gene data show CDR1 as MGHRA and CDR2 as YSYEKL. The CDR3 protein is CASSQGLAGGGTDTQYF. CDR3 DNA: TGCGCCAGCAGCCAGGGTCTAGCGGGAGGGGGCACAGATACGCAGTATTTT.

The gene calls are TRBV6-5 and TRBJ2-5; 12 bases align to TRBD2. The CDR3 consists of 14 residues. Trimming took 6 bases from V and 5 from J; bases not matched to a gene: 4. Germline CDR1 reads MNHEY; CDR2 reads SVGAGI. The CDR3 nucleotides read TGTGCCAGCAGCCGGACTAGCGGGGAGGAGACCCAGTACTTC. It translates to CASSRTSGEETQYF.

The chain recombines TRBV5-1 with TRBJ2-3; 7 bases are shared with TRBD2. The ends lost 0 bases at V and 4 bases at J; junction bases unmatched: 8. This CDR3 has 16 residues. The germline V gene has CDR1 SGHRS and CDR2 YFSETQ. CDR3 coding DNA: TGCGCCAGCAGCTTGGTTCTTGTGGGAGGGGCAGATACGCAGTATTTT. It specifies CASSLVLVGGADTQYF.

The chain joins TRBV6-5 to TRBJ2-5, with D possibly matching TRBD1 (5 bases). The CDR3 runs to 16 residues. V shed 1 base and J shed 2 bases, with 14 bases lying between them. Germline V gene data show CDR1 as MNHEY and CDR2 as SVGAGI. For the CDR3, the DNA is TGTGCCAGCAGTTACTTTTCGGTGGGGCTTCAAGAGACCCAGTACTTC. Residues: CASSYFSVGLQETQYF.

The chain combines TRBV6-6 with TRBJ1-2, with 10 bases that match TRBD1. The CDR3 consists of 13 residues. The V gene end was trimmed by 6 bases and the J gene end by 7 bases; junction bases not matched to a gene: 5. The V gene's germline CDR1 is MNHNY and CDR2 SVGAGI (reference sequence). The CDR3 protein is CASRGTGEIGYTF. The CDR3 DNA is TGTGCCAGCAGGGGGACAGGGGAAATTGGCTACACCTTC.

The chain couples TRBV19 to TRBJ1-1; D might be TRBD1 (6 bases). Trimming took off 3 bases at V and 4 bases at J, with 12 bases between the two ends. The CDR3 contains 14 residues. From germline, CDR1 is LNHDA and CDR2 SQIVND (reference sequence). CDR3 protein: CASSMSRGPTEAFF. CDR3 nucleotides: TGTGCCAGTAGTATGAGTCGGGGGCCCACTGAAGCTTTCTTT.

The sample holds one count of this clone. The chain recombines TRBV29-1 with TRBJ2-3; TRBD2 might be the D (6 bases). The CDR3 length is 15 residues. Germline V CDR1 and CDR2: SQVTM, ANQGSEA. V was cut by 3 bases and J by 2 bases, with 15 bases left in between. This CDR3 reads CSVDSGLALTDTQYF. CDR3 nucleotide sequence: TGCAGCGTTGACTCCGGTCTAGCGCTCACAGATACGCAGTATTTT.